The 5 T cell receptor beta chains reported below all come from one sample, sequenced in a study of blood T cell repertoires in COVID-19. The table came from immunoSEQ multiplex PCR; TCRdb's copy has only in-frame clones and leaves some out. This table holds a few hundred thousand clones, 89% found once. Input material: peripheral blood. These TCRs come from a woman aged 40-49 years who had recovered from COVID-19.

The chain couples TRBV10-1 to TRBJ2-3; TRBD1 might be the D (5 bases). CDR3 length: 15 amino acids. CDR1 and CDR2 from the germline V gene are WNHNN and SYGVQD (reference sequence). Trimming pared 3 bases from V and 4 bases from J, leaving 14 bases between. The CDR3 region has the DNA TGCGCCAGCAGTGATTCAACGCAGGGCGCAGATACGCAGTATTTT. Amino acid sequence: CASSDSTQGADTQYF.

The CDR3 region is CASKGLYSNQPQHF. The CDR3 bases are TGTGCCAGTAAAGGACTTTATAGCAATCAGCCCCAGCATTTT. The chain has TRBV19 and TRBJ1-5; no reliable D call. Deletions cut 7 bases from V and 0 bases from J, with 10 bases between. Germline CDR1 LNHDA, CDR2 SQIVND (reference sequence). The CDR3 length is 14 residues.

V gene TRBV6-2 or TRBV6-3 combines with J gene TRBJ1-5, with a weak D call TRBD1 (6 bases). The CDR3 runs to 11 residues. Germline V gene sequence: CDR1 MNHEY, CDR2 SVGEGT. Trimming removed 5 bases at V and 11 bases at J, with 10 bases between. The CDR3 region has the DNA TGTGCCAGCAGTGACGACAGGTCCCAGCATTTT. Translation: CASSDDRSQHF.

Only a few counts were recorded for this clone. Additional DNA sequences in this sample encode the identical CDR3. CDR3 protein: CASSSPGYEQYF. CDR3 bases: TGTGCCAGCAGCTCTCCGGGCTACGAGCAGTACTTC. The chain recombines TRBV7-9 with TRBJ2-7, with D hard to call. Trimming pared 4 bases from V and 3 bases from J, leaving 7 bases between. Per the germline V gene, CDR1 is SEHNR and CDR2 is FQNEAQ (reference sequence). The CDR3 extends over 12 amino acids.

This clone was recorded only once. This rearrangement joins TRBV25-1 to TRBJ2-5; D might be TRBD2 (6 bases). Germline CDR1 and CDR2: MGHDK and SYGVNS. V lost 3 bases and J lost 5, with 10 bases in between. The CDR3 contains 13 residues. The CDR3 nucleotides are TGTGCCAGCAGTGATAGCGGCCGTGAGACCCAGTACTTC. It specifies CASSDSGRETQYF. Using reference TRBV25-1 and TRBJ2-5 for the parts outside the CDR3, the full variable domain is EADIYQTPRYLVIGTGKKITLECSQTMGHDKMYWYQQDPGMELHLIHYSYGVNSTEKGDLSSESTVSRIRTEHFPLTLESARPSHTSQYLCASSDSGRETQYFGPGTRLLVL.